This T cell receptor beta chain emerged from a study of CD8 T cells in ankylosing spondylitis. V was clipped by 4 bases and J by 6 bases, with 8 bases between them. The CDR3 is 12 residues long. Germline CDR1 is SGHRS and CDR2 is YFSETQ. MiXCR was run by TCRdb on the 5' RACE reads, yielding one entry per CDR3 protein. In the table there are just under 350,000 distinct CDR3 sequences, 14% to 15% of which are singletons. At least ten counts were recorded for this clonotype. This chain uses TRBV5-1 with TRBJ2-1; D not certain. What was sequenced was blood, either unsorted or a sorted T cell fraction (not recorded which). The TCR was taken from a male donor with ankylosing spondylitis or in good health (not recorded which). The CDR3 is CASSTNSNEQFF. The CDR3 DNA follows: TGCGCCAGCAGCACCAACTCCAATGAGCAGTTCTTC.